These T cell receptor beta chains were read from a single sample in a study of blood T cell repertoires in COVID-19. The method was immunoSEQ multiplex PCR; TCRdb's version includes in-frame clones alone and lacks a portion of them. The table records under 350,000 clones, roughly 85% of them present only once. The sample was peripheral blood. The receptors here all came from a human donor in a cohort sampled during active COVID-19. Both conserved end residues are part of each CDR3. D genes are given only for firm matches. Where a row states a size, it is once, few, many or the class of an expanded clone; other rows omit it.

CDR3 length	D gene	V gene	J gene	clone size	CDR3 protein	CDR3 DNA
16	-	TRBV18	TRBJ1-6	-	CASSSITSSGYSPLHF	TGTGCCAGCTCATCCATCACCAGTTCGGGGTATTCACCCCTCCACTTT
15	-	TRBV2	TRBJ2-3	-	CASSEKTSRTDTQYF	TGTGCCAGCAGTGAAAAGACTAGTCGGACAGATACGCAGTATTTT
13	-	TRBV5-1	TRBJ2-1	once	CASSLEQGDEQFF	TGCGCCAGCAGCTTAGAACAGGGCGATGAGCAGTTCTTC
12	-	TRBV5-1	TRBJ2-7	-	CASSLGQYEQYF	TGCGCCAGCAGCTTGGGACAGTACGAGCAGTACTTC
14	-	TRBV4-1	TRBJ2-3	few	CASMDRGNTDTQYF	TGCGCCAGCATGGACAGAGGAAACACAGATACGCAGTATTTT
16	-	TRBV5-1	TRBJ2-7	once	CASSLGETPYFYEQYF	TGCGCCAGCAGCTTGGGTGAAACCCCGTACTTCTACGAGCAGTACTTC
12	TRBD1	TRBV24-1	TRBJ1-2	-	CATSGTGAGYTF	TGTGCCACCAGCGGGACAGGGGCTGGCTACACCTTC
15	TRBD1	TRBV7-3	TRBJ1-3	many	CASSVGQGSGNTIYF	TGTGCCAGCAGCGTCGGACAGGGCTCTGGAAACACCATATATTTT
11	-	TRBV12-3/TRBV12-4	TRBJ1-2	-	CASSSAIGYTF	TGTGCCAGCAGTTCCGCTATAGGCTACACCTTC
17	TRBD1	TRBV5-6	TRBJ2-5	once	CASSLGGQGSTQETQYF	TGTGCCAGCAGCTTGGGTGGACAGGGAAGTACCCAAGAGACCCAGTACTTC
15	TRBD2	TRBV10-2	TRBJ2-7	-	CASAQLAGGFYEQYF	TGCGCCAGCGCCCAGCTAGCGGGGGGTTTCTACGAGCAGTACTTC
16	TRBD1	TRBV27	TRBJ1-2	-	CASGPTGTGFFYGYTF	TGTGCCAGCGGCCCAACCGGGACAGGGTTTTTCTATGGCTACACCTTC
14	-	TRBV10-2	TRBJ2-4	-	CASRDGLAKNIQYF	TGCGCCAGCAGGGACGGACTAGCCAAAAACATTCAGTACTTC
12	-	TRBV6-5	TRBJ1-1	-	CASRKGQGEAFF	TGTGCCAGCAGGAAGGGGCAGGGAGAAGCTTTCTTT
13	-	TRBV4-1	TRBJ2-5	-	CASSHSRQETQYF	TGCGCCAGCAGCCATTCCCGGCAAGAGACCCAGTACTTC
13	TRBD1	TRBV2	TRBJ1-5	once	CASRGTGNQPQHF	TGTGCCAGCAGAGGGACAGGTAATCAGCCCCAGCATTTT
13	TRBD1	TRBV12-3/TRBV12-4	TRBJ1-4	-	CASSPQGGEKLFF	TGTGCCAGCAGCCCCCAGGGGGGTGAAAAACTGTTTTTT
13	TRBD1	TRBV6-5	TRBJ2-7	few	CASTGTGAYEQYF	TGTGCCAGCACCGGGACAGGCGCCTACGAGCAGTACTTC
13	-	TRBV11-2	TRBJ2-7	-	CASSPGQIYEQYF	TGTGCCAGCAGCCCAGGACAGATCTACGAGCAGTACTTC
14	TRBD1	TRBV2	TRBJ2-5	-	CASTWTGGGETQYF	TGTGCCAGCACCTGGACAGGGGGCGGAGAGACCCAGTACTTC
14	TRBD1	TRBV6-5	TRBJ1-2	-	CASRQQGAGYGYTF	TGTGCCAGCAGGCAACAGGGGGCTGGCTATGGCTACACCTTC
14	TRBD1	TRBV7-9	TRBJ1-1	-	CASSRPGQGAEAFF	TGTGCCAGCAGCCGACCGGGACAGGGGGCTGAAGCTTTCTTT
14	-	TRBV12-5	TRBJ2-7	-	CASGFQQLSYEQYF	TGTGCTAGTGGTTTTCAACAGTTATCCTACGAGCAGTACTTC
11	-	TRBV24-1	TRBJ1-1	-	CATGTGTEAFF	TGTGCCACCGGAACAGGGACTGAAGCTTTCTTT
17	TRBD1	TRBV18	TRBJ1-1	-	CASSPAGTGGKVTEAFF	TGTGCCAGCTCACCAGCAGGGACAGGGGGTAAAGTCACTGAAGCTTTCTTT
15	TRBD2	TRBV3-1/TRBV3-2	TRBJ2-1	-	CASSPTSGGNNEQFF	TGTGCCAGCAGCCCGACTAGCGGGGGAAACAATGAGCAGTTCTTC
14	-	TRBV28	TRBJ1-6	-	CASSFQGYNSPLHF	TGTGCCAGCAGTTTTCAGGGCTATAATTCACCCCTCCACTTT
17	TRBD2	TRBV6-1	TRBJ2-1	-	CASSELIAGGLYNEQFF	TGTGCCAGCAGTGAATTAATAGCGGGGGGCCTCTACAATGAGCAGTTCTTC
14	-	TRBV6-5	TRBJ1-2	once	CASSYGAELSGYTF	TGTGCCAGCAGTTACGGGGCGGAGCTCAGTGGCTACACCTTC
16	TRBD1	TRBV28	TRBJ2-4	-	CASSSQGAHAKNIQYF	TGTGCCAGCAGTTCACAGGGGGCGCACGCCAAAAACATTCAGTACTTC
12	-	TRBV12-3/TRBV12-4	TRBJ2-1	-	CASSLGAAAQFF	TGTGCCAGCAGTCTAGGGGCCGCAGCGCAGTTCTTC
14	-	TRBV6-5	TRBJ2-7	-	CASTTTMLVYEQYF	TGTGCCAGCACTACGACTATGTTGGTATACGAGCAGTACTTC
14	-	TRBV7-2	TRBJ2-2	-	CASSFWARTGELFF	TGTGCCAGCAGCTTTTGGGCCCGGACCGGGGAGCTGTTTTTT
14	-	TRBV7-3	TRBJ1-1	-	CASSLRRGAREAFF	TGTGCCAGCAGCTTACGGCGGGGGGCGCGGGAAGCTTTCTTT
16	-	TRBV4-1	TRBJ1-6	-	CASSPFTGNTKSPLHF	TGCGCCAGCAGCCCTTTCACAGGGAACACTAAGTCACCCCTCCACTTT
13	-	TRBV6-5	TRBJ1-1	-	CASRDTMNTEAFF	TGTGCCAGCAGGGACACTATGAACACTGAAGCTTTCTTT
17	-	TRBV7-3	TRBJ2-6	-	CASSLTPGPAQANVLTF	TGTGCCAGCAGCTTAACTCCTGGCCCTGCCCAGGCCAACGTCCTGACTTTC
15	TRBD2	TRBV9	TRBJ2-3	-	CASSVASGVTDTQYF	TGTGCCAGCAGCGTAGCAAGCGGGGTCACAGATACGCAGTATTTT
13	-	TRBV12-5	TRBJ1-2	-	CASGDSQIYGYTF	TGTGCTAGTGGAGATTCCCAGATCTATGGCTACACCTTC
16	-	TRBV24-1	TRBJ1-5	-	CATSDPGQGLGQPQHF	TGTGCCACCAGTGATCCCGGGCAGGGATTAGGACAGCCCCAGCATTTT
14	-	TRBV9	TRBJ1-1	-	CASSVASVNTEAFF	TGTGCCAGCAGCGTAGCGTCGGTGAACACTGAAGCTTTCTTT
11	-	TRBV12-3/TRBV12-4	TRBJ2-1	-	CASSFLREQFF	TGTGCCAGCAGTTTTCTACGGGAGCAGTTCTTC
10	-	TRBV20-1	TRBJ2-3	-	CSARADTQYF	TGCAGTGCTCGGGCAGATACGCAGTATTTT
13	-	TRBV7-7	TRBJ2-5	-	CASSLGGEETQYF	TGTGCCAGCAGCTTAGGCGGGGAAGAGACCCAGTACTTC
13	-	TRBV4-2	TRBJ2-4	-	CASSSGRKNIQYF	TGTGCCAGCAGCTCAGGGCGAAAAAACATTCAGTACTTC
13	-	TRBV3-1/TRBV3-2	TRBJ1-6	-	CASSPRDNSPLHF	TGTGCCAGCAGCCCCCGGGATAATTCACCCCTCCACTTT
14	-	TRBV19	TRBJ2-3	-	CASSIVRHTDTQYF	TGTGCCAGTAGTATCGTGAGACACACAGATACGCAGTATTTT
15	-	TRBV7-2	TRBJ1-2	many	CASSLFAGANYGYTF	TGTGCCAGCAGCTTATTTGCCGGTGCTAACTATGGCTACACCTTC
16	TRBD2	TRBV7-3	TRBJ2-1	-	CASSLTIAGGHNEQFF	TGTGCCAGCAGCTTAACTATAGCGGGGGGGCACAATGAGCAGTTCTTC
11	-	TRBV2	TRBJ1-6	-	CASRELSPLHF	TGTGCCAGCAGGGAGCTTTCACCCCTCCACTTT
15	-	TRBV27	TRBJ1-2	-	CASSTSGVGYYGYTF	TGTGCCAGCAGTACCTCAGGGGTGGGATACTATGGCTACACCTTC
13	-	TRBV9	TRBJ1-3	-	CASSFFPGNTIYF	TGTGCCAGCAGCTTCTTCCCGGGAAACACCATATATTTT
15	-	TRBV10-2	TRBJ2-2	-	CASRTQKSNTGELFF	TGCGCCAGCAGAACCCAGAAATCGAACACCGGGGAGCTGTTTTTT
13	-	TRBV2	TRBJ1-2	-	CASSRSTMGGYTF	TGTGCCAGCAGCCGGTCGACTATGGGCGGCTACACCTTC
14	-	TRBV24-1	TRBJ1-1	-	CATSSPGGGTEAFF	TGTGCCACCAGTTCTCCGGGGGGGGGCACTGAAGCTTTCTTT
12	-	TRBV18	TRBJ2-5	-	CASSPDGGTQYF	TGTGCCAGCTCACCAGACGGGGGGACCCAGTACTTC
16	TRBD2	TRBV5-1	TRBJ2-2	-	CASSWLAGGNTGELFF	TGCGCCAGCAGCTGGCTAGCGGGGGGGAACACCGGGGAGCTGTTTTTT
16	-	TRBV14	TRBJ1-2	-	CASSQEFTGFGYGYTF	TGTGCCAGCAGCCAAGAGTTTACAGGGTTCGGCTATGGCTACACCTTC
14	-	TRBV18	TRBJ2-7	-	CASSLLGVKNEQYF	TGTGCCAGCTCACTTCTCGGGGTTAAGAACGAGCAGTACTTC
14	-	TRBV2	TRBJ1-5	-	CASSDKVGNQPQHF	TGTGCCAGCAGTGATAAGGTCGGGAATCAGCCCCAGCATTTT